This T cell receptor beta chain was profiled in a study of T cell changes during pregnancy in multiple sclerosis. Measured with immunoSEQ multiplex PCR; TCRdb has only the in-frame clones, and not every one. The sample contains around 56,000 clones, 88% of which appear only once. This clone was seen once. The CDR3 is 16 amino acids. The germline gives CDR1 SGHTA, CDR2 FQGTGA. The trim removed 5 bases at V and 0 bases at J, leaving 6 bases unmatched. This TCR was recovered from a female donor with multiple sclerosis, enrolled in a pregnancy study. The material was CD4+ T cells from peripheral blood mononuclear cells, obtained in the third trimester of pregnancy. The rearrangement joins TRBV7-3 to TRBJ2-3; TRBD2 agrees at 9 bases. The CDR3 nucleotides are TGTGCCAGCAGCGGAAATAGCGGGGGTAGCACAGATACGCAGTATTTT. Its protein product is CASSGNSGGSTDTQYF. Filled out from reference TRBV7-3 and TRBJ2-3, the complete variable domain reads GAGVSQTPSNKVTEKGKYVELRCDPISGHTALYWYRQSLGQGPEFLIYFQGTGAADDSGLPNDRFFAVRPEGSVSTLKIQRTERGDSAVYLCASSGNSGGSTDTQYFGPGTRLTVL.